This T cell receptor (beta chain) was observed in a study of blood T cell repertoires in COVID-19. Study context: Whether acute or convalescent, the COVID-19 samples came from the United States, Italy and Spain. T cells, B-cell-depleted T cells, or PBMCs supplied cDNA or gDNA.

In the original analysis: Estimation of nucleated cell counts was performed using reference gene primer amplification. TCRdb's copy holds only in-frame clones and misses some; the assay was immunoSEQ multiplex PCR. The V and J calls and clone size were taken over from that table, and D and trimming were inferred from the DNA. The sample includes over 200,000 clones, 75% to 85% of them seen just once. Between the trimmed V and J ends, which lost 4 bases and 5 bases, there was a span of 17 bases. This CDR3 region has 15 residues. Germline CDR1 and CDR2: LGHDT and YNNKEL (reference sequence). This rearrangement joins TRBV3-1 (or the pseudogene TRBV3-2) to TRBJ1-2; D may be TRBD1 (6 bases). The clonotype originates from a man in his forties or fifties who had recovered from COVID-19. The sequenced material came from peripheral blood. This CDR3 is CASSPNRVPSYGYTF. In DNA, the CDR3 is TGTGCCAGCAGCCCCAACAGGGTTCCTTCTTATGGCTACACCTTC.